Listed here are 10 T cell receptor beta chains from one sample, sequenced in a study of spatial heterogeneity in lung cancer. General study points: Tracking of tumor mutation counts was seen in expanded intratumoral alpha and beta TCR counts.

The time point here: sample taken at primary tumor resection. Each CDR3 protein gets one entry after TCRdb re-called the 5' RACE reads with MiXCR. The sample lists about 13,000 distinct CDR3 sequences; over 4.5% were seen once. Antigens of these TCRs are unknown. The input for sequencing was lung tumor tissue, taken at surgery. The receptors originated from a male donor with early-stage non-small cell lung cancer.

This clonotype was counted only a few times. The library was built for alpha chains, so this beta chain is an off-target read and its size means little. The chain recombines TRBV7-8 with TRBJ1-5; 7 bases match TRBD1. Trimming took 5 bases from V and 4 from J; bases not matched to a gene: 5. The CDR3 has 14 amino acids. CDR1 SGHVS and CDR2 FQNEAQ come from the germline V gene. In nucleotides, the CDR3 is TGTGCCAGCAGCCCTGGGACAGTTAATCAGCCCCAGCATTTT. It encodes CASSPGTVNQPQHF.

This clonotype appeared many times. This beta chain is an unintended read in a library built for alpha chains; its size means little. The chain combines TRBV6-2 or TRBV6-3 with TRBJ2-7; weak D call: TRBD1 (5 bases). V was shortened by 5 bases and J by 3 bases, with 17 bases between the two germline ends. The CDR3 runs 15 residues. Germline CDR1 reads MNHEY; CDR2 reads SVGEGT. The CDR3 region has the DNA TGTGCCAGCAGTGTCCGACAGAACCTTTTCTACGAGCAGTACTTC. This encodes CASSVRQNLFYEQYF.

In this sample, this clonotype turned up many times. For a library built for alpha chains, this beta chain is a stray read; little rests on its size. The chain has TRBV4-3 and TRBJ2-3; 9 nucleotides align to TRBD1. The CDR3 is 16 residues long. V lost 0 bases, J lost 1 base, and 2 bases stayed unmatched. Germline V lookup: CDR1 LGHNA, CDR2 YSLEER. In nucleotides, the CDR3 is TGCGCCAGCAGCCAAGAGAGACAGGGGGGCACAGATACGCAGTATTTT. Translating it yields CASSQERQGGTDTQYF.

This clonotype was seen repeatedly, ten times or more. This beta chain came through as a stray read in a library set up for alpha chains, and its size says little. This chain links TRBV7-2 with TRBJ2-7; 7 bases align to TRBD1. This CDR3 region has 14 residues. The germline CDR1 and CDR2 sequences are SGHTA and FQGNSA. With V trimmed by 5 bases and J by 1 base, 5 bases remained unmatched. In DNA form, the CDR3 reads TGTGCCAGCAGCCCGCGGACAGGTTCCTACGAGCAGTACTTC. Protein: CASSPRTGSYEQYF.

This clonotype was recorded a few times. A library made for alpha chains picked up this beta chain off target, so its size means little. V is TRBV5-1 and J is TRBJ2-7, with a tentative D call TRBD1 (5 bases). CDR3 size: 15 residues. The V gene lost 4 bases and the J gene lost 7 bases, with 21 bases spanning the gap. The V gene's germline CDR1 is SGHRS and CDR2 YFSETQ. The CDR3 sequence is CASSLLVQGKGEQYF. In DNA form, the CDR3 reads TGCGCCAGCAGCCTTTTGGTCCAGGGAAAGGGAGAGCAGTACTTC.

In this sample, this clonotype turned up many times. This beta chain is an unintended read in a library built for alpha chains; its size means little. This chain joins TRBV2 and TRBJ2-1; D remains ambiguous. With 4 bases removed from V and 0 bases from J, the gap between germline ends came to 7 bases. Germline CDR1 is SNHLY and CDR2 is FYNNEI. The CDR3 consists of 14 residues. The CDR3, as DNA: TGTGCCAGCAGTGGGGGTAACTCCTACAATGAGCAGTTCTTC. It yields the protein CASSGGNSYNEQFF.

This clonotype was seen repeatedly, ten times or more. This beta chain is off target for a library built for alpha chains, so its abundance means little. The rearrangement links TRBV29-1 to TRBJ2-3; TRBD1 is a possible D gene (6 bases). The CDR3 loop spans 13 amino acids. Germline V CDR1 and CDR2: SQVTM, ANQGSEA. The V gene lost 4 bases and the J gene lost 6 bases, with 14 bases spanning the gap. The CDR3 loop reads CSVGEQGRDTQYF. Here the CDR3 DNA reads TGCAGCGTTGGGGAACAGGGAAGGGATACGCAGTATTTT.

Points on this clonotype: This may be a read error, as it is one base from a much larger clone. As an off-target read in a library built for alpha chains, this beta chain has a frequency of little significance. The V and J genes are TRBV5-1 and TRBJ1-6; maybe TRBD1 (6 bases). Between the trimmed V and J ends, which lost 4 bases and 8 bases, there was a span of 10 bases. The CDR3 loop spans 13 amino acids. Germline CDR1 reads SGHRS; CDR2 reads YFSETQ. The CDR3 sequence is CASSLRTDSPLHF. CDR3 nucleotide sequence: TGCGCCAGCAGCCTCCGGACAGATTCACCCCTCCACTTT. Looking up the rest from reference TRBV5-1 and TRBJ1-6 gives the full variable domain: KAGVTQTPRYLIKTRGQQVTLSCSPISGHRSVSWYQQTPGQGLQFLFEYFSETQRNKGNFPGRFSGRQFSNSRSEMNVSTLELGDSALYLCASSLRTDSPLHFGNGTRLTVT.

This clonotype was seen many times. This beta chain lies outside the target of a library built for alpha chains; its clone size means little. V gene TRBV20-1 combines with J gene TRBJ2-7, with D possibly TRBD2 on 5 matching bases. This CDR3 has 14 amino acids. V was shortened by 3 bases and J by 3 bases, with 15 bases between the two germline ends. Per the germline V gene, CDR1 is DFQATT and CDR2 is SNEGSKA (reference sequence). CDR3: CSASSTGAGYEQYF. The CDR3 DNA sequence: TGCAGTGCTAGTTCGACCGGCGCGGGCTACGAGCAGTACTTC.

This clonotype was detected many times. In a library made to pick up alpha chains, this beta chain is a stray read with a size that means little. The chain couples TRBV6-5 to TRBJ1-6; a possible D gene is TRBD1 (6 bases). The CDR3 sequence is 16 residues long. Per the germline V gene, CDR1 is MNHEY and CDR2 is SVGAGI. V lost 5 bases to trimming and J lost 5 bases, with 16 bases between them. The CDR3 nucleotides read TGTGCCAGCAGTCCCCTCGCGGGGGGCAATAATTCACCCCTCCACTTT. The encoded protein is CASSPLAGGNNSPLHF.